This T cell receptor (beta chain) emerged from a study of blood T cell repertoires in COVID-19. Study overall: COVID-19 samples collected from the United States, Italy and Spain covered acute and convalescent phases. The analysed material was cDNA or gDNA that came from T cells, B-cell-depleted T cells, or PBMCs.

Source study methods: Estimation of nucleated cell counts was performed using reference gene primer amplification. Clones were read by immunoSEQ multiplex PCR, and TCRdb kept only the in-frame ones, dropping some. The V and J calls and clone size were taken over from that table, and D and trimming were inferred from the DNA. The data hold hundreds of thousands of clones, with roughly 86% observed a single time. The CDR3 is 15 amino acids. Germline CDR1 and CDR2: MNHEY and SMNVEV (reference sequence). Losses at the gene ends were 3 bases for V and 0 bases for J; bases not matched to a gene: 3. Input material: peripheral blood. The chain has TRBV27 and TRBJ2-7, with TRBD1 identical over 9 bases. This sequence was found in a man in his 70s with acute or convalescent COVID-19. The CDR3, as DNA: TGTGCCAGCAGTTTCTCGACAGGGGGCTCCTACGAGCAGTACTTC. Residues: CASSFSTGGSYEQYF.